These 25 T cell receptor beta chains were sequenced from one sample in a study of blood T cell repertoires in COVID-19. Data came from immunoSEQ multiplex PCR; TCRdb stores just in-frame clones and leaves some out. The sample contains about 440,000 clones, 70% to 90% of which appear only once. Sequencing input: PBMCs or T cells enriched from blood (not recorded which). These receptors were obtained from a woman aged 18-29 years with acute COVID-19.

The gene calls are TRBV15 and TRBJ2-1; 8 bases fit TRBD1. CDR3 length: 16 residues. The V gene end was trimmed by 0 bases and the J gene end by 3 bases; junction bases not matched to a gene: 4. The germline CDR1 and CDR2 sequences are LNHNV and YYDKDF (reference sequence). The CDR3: CATSRDGTGGYNEQFF. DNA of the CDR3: TGTGCCACCAGCAGAGATGGGACAGGTGGCTACAATGAGCAGTTCTTC.

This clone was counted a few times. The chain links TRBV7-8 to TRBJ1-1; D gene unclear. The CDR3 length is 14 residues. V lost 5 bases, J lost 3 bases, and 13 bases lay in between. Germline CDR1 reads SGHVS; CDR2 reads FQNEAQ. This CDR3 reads CASSAAGEDTEAFF. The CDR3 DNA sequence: TGTGCCAGCAGCGCGGCTGGGGAGGACACTGAAGCTTTCTTT.

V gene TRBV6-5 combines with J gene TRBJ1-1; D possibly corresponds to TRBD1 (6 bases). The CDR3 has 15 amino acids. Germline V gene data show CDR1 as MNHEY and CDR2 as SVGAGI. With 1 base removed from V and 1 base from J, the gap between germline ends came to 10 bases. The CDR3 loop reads CASSYLGGGNTEAFF. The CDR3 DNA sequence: TGTGCCAGCAGTTACTTAGGGGGGGGGAACACTGAAGCTTTCTTT.

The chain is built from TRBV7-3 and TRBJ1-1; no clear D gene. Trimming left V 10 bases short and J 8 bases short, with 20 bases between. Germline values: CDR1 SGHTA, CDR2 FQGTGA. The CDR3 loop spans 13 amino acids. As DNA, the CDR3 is TGTGCCACCGCCCTCTCAAGCAATCTGGAAGCTTTCTTT. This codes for CATALSSNLEAFF.

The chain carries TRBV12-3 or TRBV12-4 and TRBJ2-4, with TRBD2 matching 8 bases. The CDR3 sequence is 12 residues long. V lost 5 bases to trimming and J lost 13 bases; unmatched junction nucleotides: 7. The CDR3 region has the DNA TGTGCCAGCAGTAACCGGGAGGGTAGGCAGTACTTC. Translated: CASSNREGRQYF.

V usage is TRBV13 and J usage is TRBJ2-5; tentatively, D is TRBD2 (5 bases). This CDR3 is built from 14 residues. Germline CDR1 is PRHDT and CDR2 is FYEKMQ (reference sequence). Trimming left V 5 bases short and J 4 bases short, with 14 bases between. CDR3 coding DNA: TGTGCCAGCAGCCCCCGGGGTAGCCCAGAGACCCAGTACTTC. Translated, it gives CASSPRGSPETQYF.

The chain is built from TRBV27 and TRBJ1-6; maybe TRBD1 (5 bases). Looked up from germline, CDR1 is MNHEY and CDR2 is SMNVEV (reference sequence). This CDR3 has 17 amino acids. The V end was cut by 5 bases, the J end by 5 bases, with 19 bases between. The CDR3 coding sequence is TGTGCCAGCAGTCCCATTTTTACAGGCATAAATAATTCACCCCTCCACTTT. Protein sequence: CASSPIFTGINNSPLHF.

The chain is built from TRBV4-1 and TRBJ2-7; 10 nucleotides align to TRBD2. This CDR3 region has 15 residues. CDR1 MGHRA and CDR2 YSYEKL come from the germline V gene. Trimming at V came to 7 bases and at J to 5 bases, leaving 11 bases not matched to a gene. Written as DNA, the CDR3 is TGCGCCAGCACCGTTACGCAAGCGGGAGGGAACGAGCAGTACTTC. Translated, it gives CASTVTQAGGNEQYF.

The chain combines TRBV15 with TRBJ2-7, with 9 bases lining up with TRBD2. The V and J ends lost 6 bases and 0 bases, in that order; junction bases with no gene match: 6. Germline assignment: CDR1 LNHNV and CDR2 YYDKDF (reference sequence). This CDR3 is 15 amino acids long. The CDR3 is CATSSRLADSYEQYF. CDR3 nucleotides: TGTGCCACCAGTTCTAGACTAGCGGACTCCTACGAGCAGTACTTC.

The CDR3 loop reads CASSLDREWDTQYF. DNA for the CDR3: TGTGCCAGCAGCTTAGACCGGGAGTGGGATACGCAGTATTTT. V is TRBV7-9 and J is TRBJ2-3; D perhaps matches TRBD2 (6 bases). The CDR3 contains 14 residues. Germline V gene sequence: CDR1 SEHNR, CDR2 FQNEAQ (reference sequence). V was clipped by 1 base and J by 6 bases, with 11 bases between them.

In nucleotides, the CDR3 is TGTGCCAGCAGGAGGGACACCAACACAGATACGCAGTATTTT. Its translation: CASRRDTNTDTQYF. The chain employs TRBV6-5 and TRBJ2-3; maybe TRBD1 (6 bases). Trimming shortened V by 6 bases and J by 2 bases, and 12 bases separated the two germline ends. This CDR3 is 14 amino acids long. Looked up from germline, CDR1 is MNHEY and CDR2 is SVGAGI.

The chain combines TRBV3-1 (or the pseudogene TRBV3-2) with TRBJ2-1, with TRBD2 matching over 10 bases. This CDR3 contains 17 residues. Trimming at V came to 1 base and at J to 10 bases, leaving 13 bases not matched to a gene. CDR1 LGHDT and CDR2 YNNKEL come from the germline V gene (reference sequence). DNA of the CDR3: TGTGCCAGCAGCCAAGTTGTATCAGCGGGAGGGGGCCAGGAGCAGTTCTTC. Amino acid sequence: CASSQVVSAGGGQEQFF.

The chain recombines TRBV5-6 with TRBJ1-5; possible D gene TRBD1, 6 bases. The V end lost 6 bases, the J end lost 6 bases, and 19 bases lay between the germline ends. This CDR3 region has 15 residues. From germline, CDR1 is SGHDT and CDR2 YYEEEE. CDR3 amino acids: CASNLAGALGQPQHF. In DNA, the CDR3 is TGTGCCAGCAATCTGGCAGGGGCTTTGGGTCAGCCCCAGCATTTT.

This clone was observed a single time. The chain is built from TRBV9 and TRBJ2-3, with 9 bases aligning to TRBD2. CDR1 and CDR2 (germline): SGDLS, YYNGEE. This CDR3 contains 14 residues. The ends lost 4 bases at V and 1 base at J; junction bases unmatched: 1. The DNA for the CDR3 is TGTGCCAGCAGCCCTAGCGGGGGCACAGATACGCAGTATTTT. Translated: CASSPSGGTDTQYF.

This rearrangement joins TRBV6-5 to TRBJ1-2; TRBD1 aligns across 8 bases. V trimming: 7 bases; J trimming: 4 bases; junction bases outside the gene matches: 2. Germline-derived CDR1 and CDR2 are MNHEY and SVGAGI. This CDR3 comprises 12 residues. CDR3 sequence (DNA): TGTGCCAGCACGGGACAGGCCTATGGCTACACCTTC. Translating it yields CASTGQAYGYTF.

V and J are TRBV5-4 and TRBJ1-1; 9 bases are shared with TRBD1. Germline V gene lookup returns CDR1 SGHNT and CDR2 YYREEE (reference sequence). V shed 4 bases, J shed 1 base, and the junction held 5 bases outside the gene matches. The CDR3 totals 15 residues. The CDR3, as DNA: TGTGCCAGCAGCCTAGGACAGGGGAAGAACACTGAAGCTTTCTTT. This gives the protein CASSLGQGKNTEAFF.

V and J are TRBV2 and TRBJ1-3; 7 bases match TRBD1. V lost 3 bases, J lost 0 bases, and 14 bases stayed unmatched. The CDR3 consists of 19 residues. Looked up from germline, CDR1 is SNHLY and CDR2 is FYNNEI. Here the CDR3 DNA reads TGTGCCAGCAGTGATCCTGGGGGCAGGGGGGTTACCTCTGGAAACACCATATATTTT. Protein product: CASSDPGGRGVTSGNTIYF.

In nucleotides, the CDR3 is TGCGCCAGCAGCCAACATTTTGCGGGAGTAAAAGATACGCAGTATTTT. It specifies CASSQHFAGVKDTQYF. This chain links TRBV4-1 with TRBJ2-3, with 7 nucleotides matching TRBD2. This CDR3 contains 16 residues. CDR1 and CDR2 from the germline V gene are MGHRA and YSYEKL. Unmatched junction bases numbered 10, after V lost 2 bases and J lost 5 bases.

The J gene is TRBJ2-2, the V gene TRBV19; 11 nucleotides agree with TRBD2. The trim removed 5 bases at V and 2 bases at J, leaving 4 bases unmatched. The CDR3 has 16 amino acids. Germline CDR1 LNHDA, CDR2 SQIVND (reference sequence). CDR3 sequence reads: CASSSTSGGNTGELFF. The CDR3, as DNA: TGTGCCAGTAGTTCAACTAGCGGGGGTAACACCGGGGAGCTGTTTTTT.

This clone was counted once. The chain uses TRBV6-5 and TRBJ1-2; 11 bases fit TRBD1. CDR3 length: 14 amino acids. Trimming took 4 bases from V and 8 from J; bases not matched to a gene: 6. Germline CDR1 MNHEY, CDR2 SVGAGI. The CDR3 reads CASSLDRGPGGYTF. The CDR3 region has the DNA TGTGCCAGCAGTTTGGACAGGGGGCCCGGCGGCTACACCTTC.

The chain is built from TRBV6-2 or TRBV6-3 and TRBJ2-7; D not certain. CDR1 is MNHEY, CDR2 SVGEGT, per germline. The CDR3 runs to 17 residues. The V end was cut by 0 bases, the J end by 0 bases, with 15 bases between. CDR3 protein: CASSYSRRHSSSYEQYF. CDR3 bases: TGTGCCAGCAGTTACTCGAGGCGGCACTCGAGCTCCTACGAGCAGTACTTC.

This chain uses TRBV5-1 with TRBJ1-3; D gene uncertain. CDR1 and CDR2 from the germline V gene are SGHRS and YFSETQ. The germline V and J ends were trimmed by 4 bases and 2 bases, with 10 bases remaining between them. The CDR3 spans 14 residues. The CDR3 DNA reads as TGCGCCAGCAGCGTGACTCTGACTGGAAACACCATATATTTT. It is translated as CASSVTLTGNTIYF.

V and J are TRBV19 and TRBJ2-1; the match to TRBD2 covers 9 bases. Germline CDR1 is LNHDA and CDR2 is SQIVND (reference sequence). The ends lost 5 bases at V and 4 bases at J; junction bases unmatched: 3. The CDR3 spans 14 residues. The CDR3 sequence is CASSGLAMYNEQFF. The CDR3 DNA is TGTGCCAGTAGTGGACTAGCGATGTACAATGAGCAGTTCTTC.

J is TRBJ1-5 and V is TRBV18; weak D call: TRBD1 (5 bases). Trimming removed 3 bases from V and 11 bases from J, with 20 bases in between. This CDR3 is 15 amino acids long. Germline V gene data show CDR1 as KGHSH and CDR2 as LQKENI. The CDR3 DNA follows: TGTGCCAGCTCACCCTCGGACACCTTTGGGTTAGCCCAGCATTTT. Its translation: CASSPSDTFGLAQHF.

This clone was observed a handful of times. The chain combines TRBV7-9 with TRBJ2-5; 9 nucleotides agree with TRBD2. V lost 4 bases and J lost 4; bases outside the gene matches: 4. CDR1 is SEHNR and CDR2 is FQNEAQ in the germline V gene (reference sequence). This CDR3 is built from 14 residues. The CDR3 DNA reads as TGTGCCAGCAGCTCCATTAGCGGGAGAGAGACCCAGTACTTC. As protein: CASSSISGRETQYF.